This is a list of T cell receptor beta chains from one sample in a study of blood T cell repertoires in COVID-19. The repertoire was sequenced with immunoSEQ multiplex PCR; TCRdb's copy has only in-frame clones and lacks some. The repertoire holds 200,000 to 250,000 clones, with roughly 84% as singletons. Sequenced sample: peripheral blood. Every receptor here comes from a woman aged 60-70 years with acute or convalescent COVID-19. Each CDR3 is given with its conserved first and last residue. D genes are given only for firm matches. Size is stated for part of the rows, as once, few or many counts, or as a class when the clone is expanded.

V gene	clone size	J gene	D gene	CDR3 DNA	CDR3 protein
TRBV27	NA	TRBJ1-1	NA	TGTGCCAGCAGTTTACGGGGAACAGAGATGAACACTGAAGCTTTCTTT	CASSLRGTEMNTEAFF
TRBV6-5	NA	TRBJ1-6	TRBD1	TGTGCCAGCAGAGCCGGGACAGGGGGCGCCGATGCCCTCCACTTT	CASRAGTGGADALHF
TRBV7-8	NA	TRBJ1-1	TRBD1	TGTGCCAGCAGCCAAGGACAGGGGACTGAAGCTTTCTTT	CASSQGQGTEAFF
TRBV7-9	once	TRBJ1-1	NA	TGTGCCAGCAGCCAGGGAGGGCTCCTCGTGAACACTGAAGCTTTCTTT	CASSQGGLLVNTEAFF
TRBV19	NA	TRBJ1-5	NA	TGTGCCAGTAGTATACGGAGGGATCAGCCCCAGCATTTT	CASSIRRDQPQHF
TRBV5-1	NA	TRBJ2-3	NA	TGCGCCAGCAGCTTGGGTCGGTTTGCAGATACGCAGTATTTT	CASSLGRFADTQYF
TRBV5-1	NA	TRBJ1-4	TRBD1	TGCGCCAGCAGCCCCGGGACAGGGGGCGGGAGGAATGAAAAACTGTTTTTT	CASSPGTGGGRNEKLFF
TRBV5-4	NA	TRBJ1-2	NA	TGTGCCAGCAGCCCCTCGGGTAACTATGGCTACACCTTC	CASSPSGNYGYTF
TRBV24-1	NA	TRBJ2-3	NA	TGTGCCACCAAGTTTTCTAACAGGGATCCCACAGATACGCAGTATTTT	CATKFSNRDPTDTQYF
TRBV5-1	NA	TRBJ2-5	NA	TGCGCCAGCAGCTTGGTTTCGGGGTTCCAAGAGACCCAGTACTTC	CASSLVSGFQETQYF
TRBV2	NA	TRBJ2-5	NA	TGTGCCAGCAGGACAGGCCGCCTGAAGGAGACCCAGTACTTC	CASRTGRLKETQYF
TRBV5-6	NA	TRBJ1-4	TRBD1	TGTGCCAGCAGTCCCGGGACAGTTGATGAAAAACTGTTTTTT	CASSPGTVDEKLFF
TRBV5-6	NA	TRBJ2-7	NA	TGTGCCAGCAGCAAGGGCACGGGATACTACGAGCAGTACTTC	CASSKGTGYYEQYF
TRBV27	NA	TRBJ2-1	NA	TGTGCCAGCAGTTTTGGGGGAGGAAATGAGCAGTTCTTC	CASSFGGGNEQFF
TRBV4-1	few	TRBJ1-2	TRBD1	TGCGCCAGCAGCCAGGGACAGCAGTCGGGCGGCTACACCTTC	CASSQGQQSGGYTF
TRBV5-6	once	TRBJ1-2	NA	TGTGCCAGCAGCCAAAGACCTAGTCTGACCCTCTATGGCTACACCTTC	CASSQRPSLTLYGYTF
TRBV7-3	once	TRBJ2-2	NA	TGTGCCAGCAGCTTATTGGGGAGAACCGGGGAGCTGTTTTTT	CASSLLGRTGELFF
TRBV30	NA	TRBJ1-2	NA	TGTGCCTGGAGTGTTGGTCTTGAAGCTGGCTACACCTTC	CAWSVGLEAGYTF
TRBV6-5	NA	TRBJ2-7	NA	TGTGCCAGCAGGCGGGGTACAAGCTCCTACGAGCAGTACTTC	CASRRGTSSYEQYF
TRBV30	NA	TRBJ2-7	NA	TGTGCCTGGAATGACAGGCCCCGCTCCTACGAGCAGTACTTC	CAWNDRPRSYEQYF
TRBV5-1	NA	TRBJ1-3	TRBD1	TGCGCCAGCAGCCGACACCCAACAGGGGCTGGAAACACCATATATTTT	CASSRHPTGAGNTIYF
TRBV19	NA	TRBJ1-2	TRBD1	TGTGCCAGTAGTATTCTCCCTCGCGAGGGGGCCAACTATGGCTACACCTTC	CASSILPREGANYGYTF
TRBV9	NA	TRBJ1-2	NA	TGTGCCAGCAGCTCGCGAGGGAGTATCAGCTACACCTTC	CASSSRGSISYTF
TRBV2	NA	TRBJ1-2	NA	TGTGCCAGCAGTCCAGGGAGGGTTGTGGACTATGGCTACACCTTC	CASSPGRVVDYGYTF
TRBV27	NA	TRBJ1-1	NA	TGTGCCAGCAACGGGAGGGGTGGGACTGAAGCTTTCTTT	CASNGRGGTEAFF
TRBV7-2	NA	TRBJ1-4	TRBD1	TGTGCCAGCAGCTTAGGGGACAGGGGGATCCGACGTGAAAAACTGTTTTTT	CASSLGDRGIRREKLFF
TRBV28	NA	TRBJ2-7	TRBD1	TGTGCCAGCAGTTCCGGACAGGGATACGAGCAGTACTTC	CASSSGQGYEQYF
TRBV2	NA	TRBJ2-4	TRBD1	TGTGCCAGCAGCGGGACAGGGGGCTTCAAAAACATTCAGTACTTC	CASSGTGGFKNIQYF
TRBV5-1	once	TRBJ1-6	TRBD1	TGCGCCAGCAGCTTGTGGGACAGTAGTTCACCCCTCCACTTT	CASSLWDSSSPLHF
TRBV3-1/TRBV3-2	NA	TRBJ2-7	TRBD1	TGTGCCAGCAGCCAACGAGGACAGGCCCACGAGCAGTACTTC	CASSQRGQAHEQYF
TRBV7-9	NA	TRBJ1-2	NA	TGTGCCAGCAGCTCCGTGGCCTATGGCTACACCTTC	CASSSVAYGYTF
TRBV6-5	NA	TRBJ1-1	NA	TGTGCCAGCAGTATACAGGGTTTCGGGCGCACTGAAGCTTTCTTT	CASSIQGFGRTEAFF
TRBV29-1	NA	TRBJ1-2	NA	TGCAGCGCACAGGAAGCTAACTATGGCTACACCTTC	CSAQEANYGYTF
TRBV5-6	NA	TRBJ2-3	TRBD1	TGTGCCAGCAGCTTCCGGGACAGGTCAGATACGCAGTATTTT	CASSFRDRSDTQYF
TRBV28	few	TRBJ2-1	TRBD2	TGTGCCAGCACCGAAACGGGGGGGGCCCTCTCCTACAATGAGCAGTTCTTC	CASTETGGALSYNEQFF
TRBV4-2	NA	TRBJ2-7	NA	TGTGCCAGCAGCCAAGAGAGGAGAGCCTACGAGCAGTACTTC	CASSQERRAYEQYF
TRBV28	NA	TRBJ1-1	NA	TGTGCCAGCAGTATGGGGCGAGAAGCTTTCTTT	CASSMGREAFF
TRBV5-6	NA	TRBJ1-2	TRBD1	TGTGCCAGCAGCTTGGTTGGACAGGGTAGGGATGGCTACACCTTC	CASSLVGQGRDGYTF
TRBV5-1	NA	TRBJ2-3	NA	TGCGCCAGCAGCTCCCTAGATAGATTAACAGATACGCAGTATTTT	CASSSLDRLTDTQYF
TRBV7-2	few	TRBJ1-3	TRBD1	TGTGCCAGCAGTTACAGGGGGCTAAACACCATATATTTT	CASSYRGLNTIYF
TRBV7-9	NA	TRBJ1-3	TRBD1	TGTGCCAGCAGCCCCAAGTTCGGACAGGGAAGGACCATATATTTT	CASSPKFGQGRTIYF